The next 9 T cell receptor beta chains were all read from a single sample in a study of blood T cell repertoires in COVID-19 (dated by TCRdb to 2020 to 2021). To prepare the library, the immunoSEQ multiplex PCR assay was applied. Sourced from immuneACCESS, this table was stored by TCRdb with only in-frame sequences that have V and J called. A share of the clones is absent; for the studies checked, an unresolved V gene accounts for under half, and the remainder has no known explanation. Counted in this sample were about 140,000 clones; around 80% of them appeared once. Together, the top ten hold 3.5% to 5% of the sample. The sequenced material came from peripheral blood. The receptors originated from a woman of 80 years or more with active or convalescent COVID-19.

This chain uses TRBV11-2 with TRBJ1-6, with a weak D call TRBD1 (5 bases). V lost 7 bases, J lost 6 bases, and 13 bases lay in between. This CDR3 is 14 amino acids long. The germline gives CDR1 SGHAT, CDR2 FQNNGV. Written as DNA, the CDR3 is TGTGCCAGCAACCACGGGGGGGGTAATTCACCCCTCCACTTT. Residues: CASNHGGGNSPLHF.

The chain uses TRBV6-2 or TRBV6-3 and TRBJ2-5, with 11 bases lining up with TRBD2. The V gene end was trimmed by 2 bases and the J gene end by 3 bases; junction bases not matched to a gene: 11. The CDR3 extends over 18 amino acids. Germline V gene data show CDR1 as MNHEY and CDR2 as SVGEGT. The CDR3 DNA reads TGTGCCAGCAGTTACCCGCTGAGCCCGGGACTAGCGGAAGAGACCCAGTACTTC. This gives the protein CASSYPLSPGLAEETQYF.

The chain has TRBV5-1 and TRBJ1-2, with 7 nucleotides matching TRBD1. J was trimmed by 4 bases and V by 0 bases; bases with no gene match: 3. The CDR3 covers 14 residues. Per germline, CDR1 SGHRS and CDR2 YFSETQ. The CDR3 nucleotides read TGCGCCAGCAGCTTGGACAGGGGAGGCTATGGCTACACCTTC. As protein: CASSLDRGGYGYTF.

The gene calls are TRBV7-8 and TRBJ2-3; possibly TRBD2 for D (5 bases). With 6 bases removed from V and 4 bases from J, the gap between germline ends came to 14 bases. Germline CDR1 and CDR2: SGHVS and FQNEAQ. The CDR3 has 14 residues. CDR3 protein: CASSLGSWADTQYF. CDR3 nucleotide sequence: TGTGCCAGCAGTCTAGGGAGTTGGGCAGATACGCAGTATTTT.

This clone appeared a single time. V gene TRBV19 combines with J gene TRBJ1-3; D remains ambiguous. This CDR3 region has 14 residues. Trimming shortened V by 3 bases and J by 2 bases, and 8 bases separated the two germline ends. In germline, CDR1 is LNHDA, CDR2 SQIVND (reference sequence). In nucleotides, the CDR3 is TGTGCCAGTAGTATTCAGCTAGCTGGAAACACCATATATTTT. Translated, it gives CASSIQLAGNTIYF.

The J gene is TRBJ2-7, the V gene TRBV2, with TRBD2 matching over 9 bases. J lost 0 bases, V lost 4 bases, and 4 bases had no gene match. CDR3 length: 15 amino acids. Germline lookup yields CDR1 SNHLY and CDR2 FYNNEI. The CDR3, as DNA: TGTGCCAGCAGTGGCCTAGCGGGGCGCTCCTACGAGCAGTACTTC. This sequence encodes CASSGLAGRSYEQYF.

This chain links TRBV7-2 with TRBJ1-1; 10 nucleotides align to TRBD1. The junction had 18 bases not matched to a gene; V was cut back by 1 base and J by 10 bases. Germline assignment: CDR1 SGHTA and CDR2 FQGNSA. This CDR3 comprises 18 residues. This chain's CDR3 is CASSLGTPLRDRGSVAFF. The CDR3 DNA sequence: TGTGCCAGCAGCTTAGGGACCCCCCTCCGGGACAGGGGATCGGTAGCTTTCTTT.

V is TRBV13 and J is TRBJ2-3; D remains unclear. CDR1 and CDR2 from the germline V gene are PRHDT and FYEKMQ (reference sequence). The CDR3 contains 16 residues. Trimming took off 0 bases at V and 0 bases at J, with 10 bases between the two ends. The CDR3 region is CASSLGAALSTDTQYF. CDR3 DNA sequence: TGTGCCAGCAGCTTAGGGGCCGCCCTGAGCACAGATACGCAGTATTTT.

This clone came up once. This chain uses TRBV19 with TRBJ1-1; D not certain. V lost 6 bases and J lost 6, with 20 bases in between. The length of the CDR3 is 15 residues. Germline CDR1 reads LNHDA; CDR2 reads SQIVND (reference sequence). CDR3 DNA sequence: TGTGCCAGTAGGGAGGGCGGATTTACCGGGGCTGAAGCTTTCTTT. It yields the protein CASREGGFTGAEAFF.